Following are 26 T cell receptor beta chains from one sample sequenced in a study of blood T cell repertoires in COVID-19. Sequencing used immunoSEQ multiplex PCR; TCRdb keeps in-frame clones, though not all of them. The table includes about 90,000 clones, more than 70% detected once. Sequencing was performed on peripheral blood. Receptors originate from a man in his sixties with acute or convalescent COVID-19.

The chain recombines TRBV24-1 with TRBJ1-2, with D possibly matching TRBD1 (5 bases). V lost 9 bases, J lost 6 bases, and 13 bases lay in between. CDR1 and CDR2 (germline): KGHDR, SFDVKD. CDR3 length: 12 amino acids. CDR3 protein: CATGAESDGYTF. In DNA form, the CDR3 reads TGTGCCACCGGGGCTGAGTCGGATGGCTACACCTTC.

V and J are TRBV7-3 and TRBJ2-6; D is possibly TRBD1 (6 bases). V dropped 5 bases and J dropped 2 bases, with 10 bases sitting between them. The CDR3 runs 15 residues. CDR1 and CDR2 from the germline V gene are SGHTA and FQGTGA. The CDR3 loop reads CASSTPGAGANVLTF. The CDR3 coding sequence is TGTGCCAGCAGCACTCCAGGGGCTGGGGCCAACGTCCTGACTTTC. Full variable domain (rest looked up from reference TRBV7-3 and TRBJ2-6): GAGVSQTPSNKVTEKGKYVELRCDPISGHTALYWYRQSLGQGPEFLIYFQGTGAADDSGLPNDRFFAVRPEGSVSTLKIQRTERGDSAVYLCASSTPGAGANVLTFGAGSRLTVL.

J is TRBJ1-2 and V is TRBV5-1; 9 bases agree with TRBD1. From germline, CDR1 is SGHRS and CDR2 YFSETQ. The V gene end was trimmed by 3 bases and the J gene end by 8 bases; junction bases not matched to a gene: 5. This CDR3 is built from 13 residues. Written as DNA, the CDR3 is TGCGCCAGCAGCTCCGGGACAGGGCAAGGCTACACCTTC. It encodes CASSSGTGQGYTF.

The chain employs TRBV19 and TRBJ1-1; 7 bases match TRBD1. Germline-derived CDR1 and CDR2 are LNHDA and SQIVND (reference sequence). With 6 bases clipped from V and 1 base from J, the junction kept 14 bases outside the gene matches. The CDR3 spans 17 residues. CDR3: CASRTISRQGGNTEAFF. The CDR3 DNA sequence: TGTGCCAGTAGGACGATATCCCGACAGGGTGGGAACACTGAAGCTTTCTTT.

This sequence joins TRBV19 and TRBJ2-3, with 16 bases lining up with TRBD2. Germline V lookup: CDR1 LNHDA, CDR2 SQIVND (reference sequence). This CDR3 has 18 amino acids. V dropped 1 base and J dropped 5; count of bases not matched to a gene: 6. The CDR3 reads CASSIVLGTSGREDTQYF. For the CDR3, the DNA is TGTGCCAGTAGTATAGTTTTAGGGACTAGCGGGAGGGAAGATACGCAGTATTTT.

The genes are TRBV7-9 and TRBJ2-3, with D perhaps TRBD1 (5 bases). V was clipped by 5 bases and J by 4 bases, with 19 bases between them. Germline-derived CDR1 and CDR2 are SEHNR and FQNEAQ (reference sequence). The CDR3 extends over 16 amino acids. In DNA form, the CDR3 reads TGTGCCAGCAGCGGACCTACCAGGGTGGTGGCAGATACGCAGTATTTT. Its translation is CASSGPTRVVADTQYF.

The rearrangement links TRBV3-1 (or the pseudogene TRBV3-2) to TRBJ1-1; no definite D call. Germline lookup yields CDR1 LGHDT and CDR2 YNNKEL (reference sequence). This CDR3 is 14 amino acids long. Between the trimmed V and J ends, which lost 1 base and 1 base, there was a span of 7 bases. The CDR3 sequence is CASSQVPGNTEAFF. Here the CDR3 DNA reads TGTGCCAGCAGCCAAGTTCCGGGGAACACTGAAGCTTTCTTT.

This clone came up once. V and J are TRBV5-4 and TRBJ2-3; maybe TRBD2 (6 bases). Trimming shortened V by 0 bases and J by 2 bases, and 13 bases separated the two germline ends. This CDR3 region has 16 residues. Germline CDR1 and CDR2: SGHNT and YYREEE (reference sequence). CDR3 nucleotides: TGTGCCAGCAGCTTGGGTCGGGGAGGAGTCACAGATACGCAGTATTTT. Amino acid sequence: CASSLGRGGVTDTQYF.

There are a few counts of this clone. The CDR3 protein is CAIGREATNEKLFF. The CDR3 DNA sequence: TGTGCCATCGGTCGGGAAGCAACTAATGAAAAACTGTTTTTT. V and J are TRBV10-3 and TRBJ1-4; no reliable D call. The CDR3 consists of 14 residues. V was cut by 8 bases and J by 0 bases, with 10 bases left in between. Germline values: CDR1 ENHRY, CDR2 SYGVKD.

This clone has just a few counts. This chain uses TRBV30 with TRBJ1-6; D remains unclear. CDR3 size: 14 residues. The V and J ends lost 7 bases and 7 bases respectively, with 17 bases between them. The germline V gene has CDR1 GTSNPN and CDR2 SVGIG (reference sequence). The CDR3 here is CAFLNGYENSPLHF. CDR3 sequence (DNA): TGTGCCTTCCTGAACGGGTACGAGAATTCACCCCTCCACTTT.

This clone appeared once. The chain joins TRBV5-1 to TRBJ1-1, with a possible D match to TRBD1 (5 bases). V was clipped by 2 bases and J by 4 bases, with 15 bases between them. Germline V gene data show CDR1 as SGHRS and CDR2 as YFSETQ. CDR3 length equals 15 residues. CDR3 in amino acids: CASSFFATAGTEAFF. Written as DNA, the CDR3 is TGCGCCAGCAGCTTTTTCGCGACAGCGGGCACTGAAGCTTTCTTT.

The chain uses TRBV2 and TRBJ1-5, with 10 bases aligning to TRBD1. Looked up from germline, CDR1 is SNHLY and CDR2 is FYNNEI. V was clipped by 6 bases and J by 0 bases; unmatched bases: 11. The CDR3 sequence is 18 residues long. The DNA of the CDR3 is TGTGCCAGCAGGGACCGGGACAGGGGTCTCTATAGCAATCAGCCCCAGCATTTT. Amino acid sequence: CASRDRDRGLYSNQPQHF.

CDR3 residues: CASSQDIGTGQVYEQYF. CDR3 sequence (DNA): TGTGCCAGCAGCCAAGACATAGGAACGGGACAGGTCTACGAGCAGTACTTC. The rearrangement links TRBV3-1 (or the pseudogene TRBV3-2) to TRBJ2-7; the match to TRBD1 covers 8 bases. V dropped 0 bases and J dropped 3; count of bases not matched to a gene: 10. The CDR3 consists of 17 residues. The germline V gene has CDR1 LGHDT and CDR2 YNNKEL (reference sequence).

The CDR3 DNA sequence: TGTGCCAGTAATCAGGGTGTGGGTTCACCCCTCCACTTT. Protein product: CASNQGVGSPLHF. This sequence joins TRBV19 and TRBJ1-6, with a possible D match to TRBD1 (5 bases). There are 13 residues in the CDR3. Trimming left V 7 bases short and J 9 bases short, with 13 bases between. Germline V gene sequence: CDR1 LNHDA, CDR2 SQIVND (reference sequence). The full variable domain, its missing parts supplied by reference TRBV19 and TRBJ1-6, is DGGITQSPKYLFRKEGQNVTLSCEQNLNHDAMYWYRQDPGQGLRLIYYSQIVNDFQKGDIAEGYSVSREKKESFPLTVTSAQKNPTAFYLCASNQGVGSPLHFGNGTRLTVT.

The chain employs TRBV24-1 and TRBJ1-3; possible D gene TRBD1, 5 bases. The CDR3 is 16 amino acids. In germline, CDR1 is KGHDR, CDR2 SFDVKD. Between the trimmed V and J ends, which lost 2 bases and 0 bases, there was a span of 10 bases. The CDR3 reads CATSDSGGGSGNTIYF. In nucleotides, the CDR3 is TGTGCCACCAGTGATTCCGGGGGGGGCTCTGGAAACACCATATATTTT.

The chain links TRBV29-1 to TRBJ1-3; possibly TRBD1 for D (6 bases). The germline gives CDR1 SQVTM, CDR2 ANQGSEA. The CDR3 runs to 14 residues. V was shortened by 4 bases and J by 0 bases, with 10 bases between the two germline ends. DNA of the CDR3: TGCAGCGTTGGAGGACAGCTCTCTGGAAACACCATATATTTT. Translated, it gives CSVGGQLSGNTIYF.

The J gene is TRBJ2-2, the V gene TRBV19, with TRBD1 matching 7 bases. Germline CDR1 and CDR2: LNHDA and SQIVND (reference sequence). This CDR3 region has 14 residues. The V segment lost 6 bases and the J segment 7 bases; nucleotides outside the gene matches: 8. CDR3 sequence reads: CASSDRARGGELFF. The CDR3 bases are TGTGCCAGTAGCGACAGGGCCCGGGGCGGGGAGCTGTTTTTT.

The chain combines TRBV6-2 or TRBV6-3 with TRBJ2-6, with D possibly matching TRBD1 (5 bases). The V end lost 6 bases, the J end lost 0 bases, and 12 bases lay between the germline ends. Germline V gene data show CDR1 as MNHEY and CDR2 as SVGEGT. This CDR3 is 16 amino acids long. CDR3 amino acids: CASSSHRPSGANVLTF. The CDR3 DNA follows: TGTGCCAGCAGCTCTCACAGGCCCTCTGGGGCCAACGTCCTGACTTTC.

V and J are TRBV4-2 and TRBJ1-6, with D uncertain. This CDR3 has 14 amino acids. From germline, CDR1 is LGHNA and CDR2 YNFKEQ. Trimming pared 2 bases from V and 6 bases from J, leaving 8 bases between. The CDR3 loop reads CASSQTQVNSPLHF. CDR3 DNA: TGTGCCAGCAGCCAAACCCAGGTTAATTCACCCCTCCACTTT.

The chain couples TRBV20-1 to TRBJ2-1, with D perhaps TRBD1 (9 bases). V lost 3 bases to trimming and J lost 6 bases, with 33 bases between them. The CDR3 extends over 20 amino acids. CDR1 is DFQATT and CDR2 is SNEGSKA in the germline V gene (reference sequence). The CDR3 reads CSASRIPGQGPSGRPNEQFF. CDR3 nucleotide sequence: TGCAGTGCTAGTCGGATACCGGGACAGGGACCTAGCGGGCGTCCCAATGAGCAGTTCTTC.

This sequence joins TRBV5-4 and TRBJ2-5, with TRBD2 matching 7 bases. Unmatched junction bases numbered 9, after V lost 2 bases and J lost 5 bases. The V gene's germline CDR1 is SGHNT and CDR2 YYREEE (reference sequence). The CDR3 covers 15 residues. The CDR3 DNA reads as TGTGCCAGCAGCTTAAAAGCGGGATCCGTGGAGACCCAGTACTTC. The encoded protein is CASSLKAGSVETQYF.

For this clone: Other DNA sequences in this specimen translate into the identical CDR3. The CDR3, as DNA: TGTGCCAGCAGTGAAGGCAGCTACGAGCAGTACTTC. This encodes CASSEGSYEQYF. This sequence joins TRBV6-1 and TRBJ2-7, with D unclear. V was cut by 1 base and J by 3 bases, with 4 bases left in between. Per the germline V gene, CDR1 is MNHNS and CDR2 is SASEGT. This CDR3 spans 12 amino acids.

This clone is medium-sized. The rearrangement joins TRBV14 to TRBJ2-1; D is perhaps TRBD1 (5 bases). V was pared by 1 base and J by 15 bases, with 16 bases between. This CDR3 spans 13 amino acids. Germline values: CDR1 SGHDN, CDR2 FVKESK. The CDR3 DNA sequence: TGTGCCAGCAGCCAAGTGGTTTCGGCAGGGTTGTTCTTC. This codes for CASSQVVSAGLFF.

The gene calls are TRBV6-2 or TRBV6-3 and TRBJ2-3; TRBD2 might be the D (5 bases). Germline lookup yields CDR1 MNHEY and CDR2 SVGEGT. Trimming removed 5 bases from V and 9 bases from J, with 12 bases in between. There are 12 residues in the CDR3. The CDR3 region has the DNA TGTGCCAGCAGTCCCCGGGAAGGAACGCAGTATTTT. Its protein is CASSPREGTQYF.

J is TRBJ1-3 and V is TRBV9; perhaps TRBD1 as D (5 bases). Trimming took 0 bases from V and 4 from J, leaving 11 bases between them. This CDR3 contains 15 residues. The germline gives CDR1 SGDLS, CDR2 YYNGEE. The CDR3 DNA reads TGTGCCAGCAGCGTAGACGGGGGGGACGGAAACACCATATATTTT. Its protein is CASSVDGGDGNTIYF.

The chain is built from TRBV5-5 and TRBJ1-5; perhaps TRBD1 as D (6 bases). The CDR3 loop spans 15 amino acids. Per the germline V gene, CDR1 is SGHKS and CDR2 is YYEKEE (reference sequence). Deletions cut 1 base from V and 7 bases from J, with 15 bases between. In DNA form, the CDR3 reads TGTGCCAGCAGCTTGTTTGGGGACGGGACACAGCCCCAGCATTTT. This gives the protein CASSLFGDGTQPQHF.